Reported below is one TCR beta chain. The antigen remains undetermined. The naive CD8 population came from CD45RO-negative cells selected for CCR7, without terminally differentiated effector memory CD45RA+ cells. The entry originates in a study of shared clonotypes between healthy human individuals. The material for each subset, its genomic DNA, was split evenly across several immunoSEQ plates. Assay: immunoSEQ multiplex PCR; the TCRdb copy retains only in-frame clones and omits some. The table lists about 2.2 million clones, 80% to 95% of them singletons. Germline CDR1 reads MNHEY; CDR2 reads SMNVEV (reference sequence). V gave up 5 bases and J gave up 9 bases, with 20 bases separating them. The CDR3 is 15 amino acids. Study conclusions and caveats: Larger richness was generally estimated for naive than memory subsets. Clonotype sharing among donors was expected to depend on sequencing depth.

This sequence joins TRBV27 and TRBJ1-3; the D gene is possibly TRBD1 (5 bases). Input material: naive CD8+ T cells from PBMCs. The receptor was isolated from a man aged 18 to 29 in good health. Some clones in this sample may be carry-over from other donors' samples. CDR3 nucleotides: TGTGCCAGCAGTCCCGGGGCCCCCAGGAAAGGCACCATATATTTT. Translation: CASSPGAPRKGTIYF.